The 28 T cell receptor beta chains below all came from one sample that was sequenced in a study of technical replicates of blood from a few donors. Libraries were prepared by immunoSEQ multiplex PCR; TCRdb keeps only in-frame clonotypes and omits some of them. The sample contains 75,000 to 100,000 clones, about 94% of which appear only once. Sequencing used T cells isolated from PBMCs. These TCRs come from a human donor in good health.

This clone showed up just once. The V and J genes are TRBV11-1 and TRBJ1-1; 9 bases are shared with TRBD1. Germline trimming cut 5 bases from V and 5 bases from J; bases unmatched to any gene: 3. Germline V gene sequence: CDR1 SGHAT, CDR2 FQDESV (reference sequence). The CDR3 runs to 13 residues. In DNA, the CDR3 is TGTGCCAGCAGCCAGACAGGGGGGACTGAAGCTTTCTTT. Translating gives CASSQTGGTEAFF. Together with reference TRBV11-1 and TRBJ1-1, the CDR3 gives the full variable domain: EAEVAQSPRYKITEKSQAVAFWCDPISGHATLYWYRQILGQGPELLVQFQDESVVDDSQLPKDRFSAERLKGVDSTLKIQPAELGDSAMYLCASSQTGGTEAFFGQGTRLTVV.

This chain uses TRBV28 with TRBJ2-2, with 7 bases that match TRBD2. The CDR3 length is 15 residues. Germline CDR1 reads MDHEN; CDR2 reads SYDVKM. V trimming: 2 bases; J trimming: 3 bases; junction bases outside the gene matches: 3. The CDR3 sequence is CASSLREVYTGELFF. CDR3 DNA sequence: TGTGCCAGCAGTTTACGGGAGGTTTACACCGGGGAGCTGTTTTTT.

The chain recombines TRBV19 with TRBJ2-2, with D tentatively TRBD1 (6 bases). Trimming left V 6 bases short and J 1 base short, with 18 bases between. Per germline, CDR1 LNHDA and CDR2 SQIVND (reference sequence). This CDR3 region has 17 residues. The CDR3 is CASRWGFRGRNTGELFF. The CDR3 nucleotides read TGTGCCAGTAGGTGGGGGTTCAGGGGAAGGAACACCGGGGAGCTGTTTTTT.

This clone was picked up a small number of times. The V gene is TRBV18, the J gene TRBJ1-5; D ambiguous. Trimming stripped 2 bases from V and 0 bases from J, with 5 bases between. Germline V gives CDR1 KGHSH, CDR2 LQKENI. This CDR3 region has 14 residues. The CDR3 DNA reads TGTGCCAGCTCACCAGAGGCTAGCAATCAGCCCCAGCATTTT. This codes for CASSPEASNQPQHF.

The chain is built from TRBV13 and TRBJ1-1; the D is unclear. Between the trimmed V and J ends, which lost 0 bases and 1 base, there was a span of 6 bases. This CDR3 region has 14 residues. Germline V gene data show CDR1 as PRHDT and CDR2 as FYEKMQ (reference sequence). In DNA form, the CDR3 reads TGTGCCAGCAGCTTAGGACAGAGGAACACTGAAGCTTTCTTT. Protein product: CASSLGQRNTEAFF.

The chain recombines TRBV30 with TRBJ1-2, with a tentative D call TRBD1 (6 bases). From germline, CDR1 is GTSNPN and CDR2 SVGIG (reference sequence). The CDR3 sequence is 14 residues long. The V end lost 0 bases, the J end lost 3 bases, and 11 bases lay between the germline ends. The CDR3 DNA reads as TGTGCCTGGAGTGTACGACGGACAGACTATGGCTACACCTTC. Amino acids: CAWSVRRTDYGYTF.

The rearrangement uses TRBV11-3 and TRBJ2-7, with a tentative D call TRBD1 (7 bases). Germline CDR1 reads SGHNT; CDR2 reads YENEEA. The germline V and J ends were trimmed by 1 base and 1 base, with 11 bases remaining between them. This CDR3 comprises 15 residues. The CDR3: CASSLGPGGSYEQYF. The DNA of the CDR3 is TGTGCCAGCAGCTTAGGTCCAGGGGGGTCCTACGAGCAGTACTTC.

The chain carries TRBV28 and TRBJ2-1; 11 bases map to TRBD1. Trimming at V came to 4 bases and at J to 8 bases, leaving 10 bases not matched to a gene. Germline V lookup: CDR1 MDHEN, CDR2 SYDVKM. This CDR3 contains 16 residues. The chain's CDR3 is CASSSLGDRGSDEQFF. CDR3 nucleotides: TGTGCCAGCAGTTCCCTCGGGGACAGGGGGAGCGATGAGCAGTTCTTC.

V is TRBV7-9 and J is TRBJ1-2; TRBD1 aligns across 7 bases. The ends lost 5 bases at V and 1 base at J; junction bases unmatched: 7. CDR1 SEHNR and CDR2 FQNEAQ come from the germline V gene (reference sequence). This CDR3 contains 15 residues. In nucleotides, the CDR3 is TGTGCCAGCAGCCCGTCGACAGGGCATAACTATGGCTACACCTTC. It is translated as CASSPSTGHNYGYTF.

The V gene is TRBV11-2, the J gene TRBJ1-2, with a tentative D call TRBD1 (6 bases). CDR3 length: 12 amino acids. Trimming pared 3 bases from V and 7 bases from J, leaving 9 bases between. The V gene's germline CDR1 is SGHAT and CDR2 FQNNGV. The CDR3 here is CASSLTGRGYTF. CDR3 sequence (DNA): TGTGCCAGCAGCTTGACAGGTCGTGGCTACACCTTC. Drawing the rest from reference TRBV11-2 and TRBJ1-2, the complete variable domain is EAGVAQSPRYKIIEKRQSVAFWCNPISGHATLYWYQQILGQGPKLLIQFQNNGVVDDSQLPKDRFSAERLKGVDSTLKIQPAKLEDSAVYLCASSLTGRGYTFGSGTRLTVV.

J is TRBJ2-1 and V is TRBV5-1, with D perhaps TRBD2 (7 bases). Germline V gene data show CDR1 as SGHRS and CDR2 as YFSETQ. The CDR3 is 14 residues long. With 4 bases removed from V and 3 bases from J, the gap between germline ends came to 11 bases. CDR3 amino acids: CASSMGGLYNEQFF. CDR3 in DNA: TGCGCCAGCAGCATGGGGGGGCTCTACAATGAGCAGTTCTTC.

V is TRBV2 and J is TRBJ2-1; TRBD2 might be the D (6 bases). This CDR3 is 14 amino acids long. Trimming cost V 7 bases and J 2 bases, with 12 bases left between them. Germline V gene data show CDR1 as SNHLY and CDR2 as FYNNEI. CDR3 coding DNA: TGTGCCAGCACTGGAGGGACCACCTACAATGAGCAGTTCTTC. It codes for CASTGGTTYNEQFF.

The CDR3 is CASSLGQGISYGYTF. CDR3 coding DNA: TGCGCCAGCAGCTTGGGACAGGGGATCAGCTATGGCTACACCTTC. The chain carries TRBV5-1 and TRBJ1-2, with 8 bases matching TRBD1. The germline V gene has CDR1 SGHRS and CDR2 YFSETQ. V shed 0 bases and J 4 bases; nucleotides not matched to a gene: 5. The CDR3 is made up of 15 amino acids.

The CDR3 spells CASSWVDSINQPQHF. CDR3 in DNA: TGTGCCAGCAGCTGGGTGGACAGCATCAATCAGCCCCAGCATTTT. The chain is built from TRBV7-2 and TRBJ1-5; D may be TRBD1 (6 bases). The CDR3 has 15 residues. CDR1 is SGHTA, CDR2 FQGNSA, per germline. Trimming left V 4 bases short and J 3 bases short, with 13 bases between.

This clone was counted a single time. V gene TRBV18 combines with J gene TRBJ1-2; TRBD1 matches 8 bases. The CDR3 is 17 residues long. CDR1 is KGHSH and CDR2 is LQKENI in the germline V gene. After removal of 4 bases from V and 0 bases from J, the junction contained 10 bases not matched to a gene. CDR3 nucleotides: TGTGCCAGCTCACGGGGTGGGACAGGCCGGTCTAACTATGGCTACACCTTC. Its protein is CASSRGGTGRSNYGYTF.

Here the CDR3 reads CASSASLGSGPSGNTIYF. The CDR3 DNA is TGTGCCAGCAGCGCCAGCCTGGGGTCAGGGCCCTCTGGAAACACCATATATTTT. The rearrangement uses TRBV9 and TRBJ1-3; the D gene is possibly TRBD1 (5 bases). Trimming shortened V by 3 bases and J by 0 bases, and 19 bases separated the two germline ends. Germline CDR1 and CDR2: SGDLS and YYNGEE. The CDR3 runs 18 residues.

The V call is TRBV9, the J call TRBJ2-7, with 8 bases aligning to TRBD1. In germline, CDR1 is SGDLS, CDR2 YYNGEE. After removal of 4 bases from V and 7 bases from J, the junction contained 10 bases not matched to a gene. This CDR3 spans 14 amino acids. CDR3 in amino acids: CASSIGQGGQEQYF. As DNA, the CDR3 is TGTGCCAGCAGCATAGGACAGGGAGGACAGGAGCAGTACTTC.

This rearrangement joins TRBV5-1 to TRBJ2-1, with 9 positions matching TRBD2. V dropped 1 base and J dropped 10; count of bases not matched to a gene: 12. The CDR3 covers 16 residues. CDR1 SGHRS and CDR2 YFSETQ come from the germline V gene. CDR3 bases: TGCGCCAGCAGCTTGCGGGCCAGCGGGGGGTTAACCGAGCAGTTCTTC. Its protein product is CASSLRASGGLTEQFF.

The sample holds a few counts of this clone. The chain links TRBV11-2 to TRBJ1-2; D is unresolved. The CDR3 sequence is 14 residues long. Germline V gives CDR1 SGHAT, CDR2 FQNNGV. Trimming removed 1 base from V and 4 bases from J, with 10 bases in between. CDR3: CASSLVESGYGYTF. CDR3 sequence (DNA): TGTGCCAGCAGCTTAGTCGAAAGCGGCTATGGCTACACCTTC. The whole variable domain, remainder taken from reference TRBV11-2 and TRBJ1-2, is EAGVAQSPRYKIIEKRQSVAFWCNPISGHATLYWYQQILGQGPKLLIQFQNNGVVDDSQLPKDRFSAERLKGVDSTLKIQPAKLEDSAVYLCASSLVESGYGYTFGSGTRLTVV.

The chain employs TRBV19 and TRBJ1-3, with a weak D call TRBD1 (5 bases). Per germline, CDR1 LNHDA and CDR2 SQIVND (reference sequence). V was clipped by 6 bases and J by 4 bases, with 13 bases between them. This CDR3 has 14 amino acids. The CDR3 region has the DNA TGTGCCAGTAGGACAGCAGCATCAGGAAACACCATATATTTT. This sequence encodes CASRTAASGNTIYF.

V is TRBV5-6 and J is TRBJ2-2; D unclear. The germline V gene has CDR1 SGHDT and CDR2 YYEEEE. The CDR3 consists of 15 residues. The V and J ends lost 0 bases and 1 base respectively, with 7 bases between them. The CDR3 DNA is TGTGCCAGCAGCTTGGGACTTTGGAACACCGGGGAGCTGTTTTTT. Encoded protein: CASSLGLWNTGELFF.

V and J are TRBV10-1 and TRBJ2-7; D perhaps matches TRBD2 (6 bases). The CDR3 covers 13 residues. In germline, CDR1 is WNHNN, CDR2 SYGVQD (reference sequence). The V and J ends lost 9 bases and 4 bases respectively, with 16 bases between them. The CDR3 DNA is TGCGCCAGTCAACCCCTCCGGGGGTACGAGCAGTACTTC. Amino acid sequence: CASQPLRGYEQYF.

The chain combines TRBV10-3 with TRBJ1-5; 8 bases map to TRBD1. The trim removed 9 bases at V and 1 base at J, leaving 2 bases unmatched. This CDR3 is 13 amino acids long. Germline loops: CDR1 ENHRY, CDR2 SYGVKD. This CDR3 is CAIGQGSNQPQHF. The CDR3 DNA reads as TGTGCCATTGGACAGGGAAGCAATCAGCCCCAGCATTTT.

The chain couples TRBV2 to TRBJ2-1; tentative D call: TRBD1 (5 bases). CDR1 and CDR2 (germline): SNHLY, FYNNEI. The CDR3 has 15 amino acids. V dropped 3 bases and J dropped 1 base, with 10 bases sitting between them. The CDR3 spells CASSDRESSYNEQFF. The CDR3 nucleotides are TGTGCCAGCAGTGACAGGGAATCATCCTACAATGAGCAGTTCTTC.

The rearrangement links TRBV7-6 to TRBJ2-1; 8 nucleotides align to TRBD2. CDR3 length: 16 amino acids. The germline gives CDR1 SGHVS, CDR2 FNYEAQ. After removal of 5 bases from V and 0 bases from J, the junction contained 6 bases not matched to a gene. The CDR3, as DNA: TGTGCCAGCAGCCCTGGGAGCGGGAGCTCCTACAATGAGCAGTTCTTC. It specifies CASSPGSGSSYNEQFF.

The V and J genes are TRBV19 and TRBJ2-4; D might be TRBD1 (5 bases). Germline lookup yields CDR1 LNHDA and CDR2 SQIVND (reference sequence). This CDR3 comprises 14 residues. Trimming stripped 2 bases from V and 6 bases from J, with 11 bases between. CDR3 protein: CASSITGQGNIQYF. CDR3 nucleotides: TGTGCCAGTAGTATAACCGGGCAGGGAAACATTCAGTACTTC.

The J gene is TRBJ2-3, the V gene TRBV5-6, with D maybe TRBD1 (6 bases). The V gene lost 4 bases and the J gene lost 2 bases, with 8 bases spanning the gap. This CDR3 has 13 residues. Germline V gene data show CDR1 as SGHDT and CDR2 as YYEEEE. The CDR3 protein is CASSNRATDTQYF. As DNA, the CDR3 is TGTGCCAGCAGCAACAGGGCCACAGATACGCAGTATTTT.

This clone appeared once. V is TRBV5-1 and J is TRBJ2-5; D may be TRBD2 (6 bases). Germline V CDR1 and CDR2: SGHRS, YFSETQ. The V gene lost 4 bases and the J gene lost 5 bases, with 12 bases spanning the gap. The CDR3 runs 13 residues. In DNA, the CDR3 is TGCGCCAGCAGCCCGGGGGATCGGGAGACCCAGTACTTC. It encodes CASSPGDRETQYF. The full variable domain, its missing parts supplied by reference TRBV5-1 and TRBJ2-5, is KAGVTQTPRYLIKTRGQQVTLSCSPISGHRSVSWYQQTPGQGLQFLFEYFSETQRNKGNFPGRFSGRQFSNSRSEMNVSTLELGDSALYLCASSPGDRETQYFGPGTRLLVL.